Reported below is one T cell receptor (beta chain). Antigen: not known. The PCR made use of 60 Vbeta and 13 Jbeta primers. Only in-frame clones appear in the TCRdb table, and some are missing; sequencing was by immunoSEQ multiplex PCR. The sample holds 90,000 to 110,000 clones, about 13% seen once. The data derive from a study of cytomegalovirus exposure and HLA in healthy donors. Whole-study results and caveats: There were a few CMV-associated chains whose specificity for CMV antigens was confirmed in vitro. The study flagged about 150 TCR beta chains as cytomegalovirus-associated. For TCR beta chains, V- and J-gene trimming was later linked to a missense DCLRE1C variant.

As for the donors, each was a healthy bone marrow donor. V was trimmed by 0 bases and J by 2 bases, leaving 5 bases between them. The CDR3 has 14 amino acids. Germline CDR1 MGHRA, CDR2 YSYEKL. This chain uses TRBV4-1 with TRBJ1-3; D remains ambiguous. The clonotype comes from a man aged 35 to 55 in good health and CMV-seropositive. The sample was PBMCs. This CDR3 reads CASSQERTGNTIYF. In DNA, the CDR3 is TGCGCCAGCAGCCAAGAGAGAACTGGAAACACCATATATTTT.